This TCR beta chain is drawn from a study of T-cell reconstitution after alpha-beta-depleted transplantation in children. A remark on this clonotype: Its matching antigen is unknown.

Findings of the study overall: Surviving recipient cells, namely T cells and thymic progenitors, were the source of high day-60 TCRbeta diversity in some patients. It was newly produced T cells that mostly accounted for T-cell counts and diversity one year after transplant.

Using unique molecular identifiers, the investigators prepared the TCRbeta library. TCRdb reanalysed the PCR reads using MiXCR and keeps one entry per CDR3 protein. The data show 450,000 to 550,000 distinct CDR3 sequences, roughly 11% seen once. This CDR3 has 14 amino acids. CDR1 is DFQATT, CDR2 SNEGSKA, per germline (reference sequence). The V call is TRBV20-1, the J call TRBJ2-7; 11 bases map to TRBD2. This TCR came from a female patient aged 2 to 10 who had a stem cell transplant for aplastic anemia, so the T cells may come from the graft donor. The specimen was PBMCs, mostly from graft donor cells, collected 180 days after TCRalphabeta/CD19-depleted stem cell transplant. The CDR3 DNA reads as TGCACCTGGCGGGCTAGCGGGAGGTCTGGTGAGCAGTACTTC. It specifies CTWRASGRSGEQYF.